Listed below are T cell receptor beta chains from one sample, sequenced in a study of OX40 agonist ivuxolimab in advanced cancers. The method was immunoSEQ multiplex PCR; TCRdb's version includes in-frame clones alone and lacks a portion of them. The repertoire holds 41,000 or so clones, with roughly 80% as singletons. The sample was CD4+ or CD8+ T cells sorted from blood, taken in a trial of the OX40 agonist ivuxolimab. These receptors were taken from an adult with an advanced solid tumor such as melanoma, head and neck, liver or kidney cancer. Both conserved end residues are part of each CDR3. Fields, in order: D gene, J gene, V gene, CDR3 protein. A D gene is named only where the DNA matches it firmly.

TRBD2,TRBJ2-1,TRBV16,CASSQRTSGRGYNEQFF
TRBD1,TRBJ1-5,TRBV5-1,CASSLGAGGNNQPQHF
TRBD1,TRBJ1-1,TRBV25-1,CASTKGQGTEAFF
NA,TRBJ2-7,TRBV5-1,CASSLAGAPTYEQYF
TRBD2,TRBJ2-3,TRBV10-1,CASSERAGADTQYF
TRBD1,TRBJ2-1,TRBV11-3,CASSLRQGDYNEQFF
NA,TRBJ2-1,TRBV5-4,CASSLELIGIHGEQFF
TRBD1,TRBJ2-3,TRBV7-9,CASSSPTGGREDTQYF
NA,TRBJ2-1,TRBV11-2,CASSLEGSGQFF
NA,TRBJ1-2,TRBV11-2,CASSLDLGLYGYTF
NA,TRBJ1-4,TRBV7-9,CASSSRGTGGEKLFF
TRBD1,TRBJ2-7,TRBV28,CASSSGQVGRYF
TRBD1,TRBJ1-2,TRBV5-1,CASSAAGTGYGYTF
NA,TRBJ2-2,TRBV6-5,CASSYDRSPSGELFF
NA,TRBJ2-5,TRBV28,CASSFARGIQETQYF
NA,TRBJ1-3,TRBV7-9,CASSLAATASSGNTIYF
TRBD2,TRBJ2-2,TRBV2,CASRGRDTGELFF
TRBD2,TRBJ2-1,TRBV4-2,CASSQRGTSGSYNEQFF
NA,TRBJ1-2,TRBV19,CASSISFRGPERGYTF
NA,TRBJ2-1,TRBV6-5,CASSYSISRYYNEQFF
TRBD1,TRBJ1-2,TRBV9,CASSARDRGAYGYTF
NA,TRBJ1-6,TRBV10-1,CASSGGTNSPLHF
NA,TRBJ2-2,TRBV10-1,CASSRGGTGELFF
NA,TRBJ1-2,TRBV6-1,CASIDPNPVLYGYTF
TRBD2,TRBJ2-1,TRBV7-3,CASSSAPRGGSYNEQFF
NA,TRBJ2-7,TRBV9,CASSARGLLYEQYF
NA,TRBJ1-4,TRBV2,CASSVGSNEKLFF
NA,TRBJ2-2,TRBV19,CASRRDRSNTGELFF
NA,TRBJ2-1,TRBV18,CASSPLAVPDNEQFF
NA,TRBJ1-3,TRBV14,CASSQANSGNTIYF
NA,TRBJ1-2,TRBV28,CASSLDVGGGGYTF
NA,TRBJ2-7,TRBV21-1,CASSSDGELSREQYF
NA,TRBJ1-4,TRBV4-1,CASSQEGLAGEKLFF
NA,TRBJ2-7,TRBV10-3,CAISESKEQYF
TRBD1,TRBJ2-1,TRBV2,CASSDTGDEQFF
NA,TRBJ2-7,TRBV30,CAWIGPYYEQYF
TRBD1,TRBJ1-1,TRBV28,CASSPTGRNTEAFF